These 26 T cell receptor beta chains share one sample of origin, sequenced in a study of immune heterogeneity within non-small cell lung tumors. The TCR beta CDR3 region underwent multiplex PCR amplification with 32 V and 13 J primers. TCRdb redid the calling of the multiplex PCR reads with MiXCR, one entry per CDR3 protein. Of tens of thousands of distinct CDR3 sequences in the sample, 25% to 35% were seen once. Bulk tumor genomic DNA, 450 to 600 ng per sample, was the template. During surgery, several far-apart biopsies were obtained from every primary tumor. Untreated, newly diagnosed non-small cell lung cancer patients underwent curative surgery. Sequencing was carried out using lung tumor tissue. All receptors derive from a middle-aged man with non-small cell lung cancer.

This clonotype occurred many times. This chain links TRBV19 with TRBJ2-5; a possible D gene is TRBD1 (5 bases). Germline loops: CDR1 LNHDA, CDR2 SQIVND (reference sequence). The CDR3 covers 14 residues. The V gene lost 7 bases and the J gene lost 3 bases, with 15 bases spanning the gap. The DNA for the CDR3 is TGTGCCAGTATGGCGGCAGGGCGAGAAGAGACCCAGTACTTC. Translated: CASMAAGREETQYF.

Comments on this clonotype: An end of the junction differs from the germline gene, which may be a read error. This chain uses TRBV3-1 with TRBJ1-2; possible D gene TRBD1, 5 bases. This CDR3 is 15 amino acids long. Germline V gene lookup returns CDR1 LGHDT and CDR2 YNNKEL (reference sequence). The CDR3 DNA sequence: TGTTCCAGCAGCCAAGTTCTTTCGGGACTAGGGGGCTACACCTTC. Translating gives CSSSQVLSGLGGYTF.

The chain uses TRBV29-1 and TRBJ2-1, with 10 nucleotides matching TRBD1. The CDR3 is 14 amino acids. The V and J ends lost 7 bases and 7 bases, in that order; junction bases with no gene match: 10. The germline V gene encodes CDR1 SQVTM and CDR2 ANQGSEA. DNA of the CDR3: TGCAGCGGGGGGCGGGACAGGGGTGGTAATGAGCAGTTCTTC. This gives the protein CSGGRDRGGNEQFF.

This clonotype was seen more than once but under ten times. V is TRBV11-3 and J is TRBJ1-1; D is undetermined. The CDR3 is 13 amino acids. The germline V gene encodes CDR1 SGHNT and CDR2 YENEEA. V was cut by 2 bases and J by 2 bases, with 6 bases left in between. The CDR3 DNA follows: TGTGCCAGCAGCTTAATGTCTAACACTGAAGCTTTCTTT. It encodes CASSLMSNTEAFF.

There are a few counts of this clonotype. This rearrangement joins TRBV12-3 or TRBV12-4 to TRBJ2-1, with D tentatively TRBD1 or TRBD2 (5 bases each). The CDR3 is 14 residues long. Between the trimmed V and J ends, which lost 9 bases and 4 bases, there was a span of 16 bases. The CDR3 reads CASTPGTSYNEQFF. Written as DNA, the CDR3 is TGTGCCAGTACCCCCGGGACGAGTTACAATGAGCAGTTCTTC.

This clonotype was seen many times. This chain links TRBV6-1 with TRBJ2-7; D is possibly TRBD2 (6 bases). Germline-derived CDR1 and CDR2 are MNHNS and SASEGT. Trimming took 10 bases from V and 3 from J, leaving 10 bases between them. The CDR3 extends over 11 amino acids. The CDR3, as DNA: TGTGCCACGGACGGGAGCTACGAGCAGTACTTC. The encoded protein is CATDGSYEQYF.

The chain links TRBV20-1 to TRBJ2-1; D may be TRBD1 or TRBD2 (6 bases each). Trimming removed 1 base from V and 6 bases from J, with 19 bases in between. Germline assignment: CDR1 DFQATT and CDR2 SNEGSKA (reference sequence). The CDR3 has 16 residues. CDR3 nucleotide sequence: TGCAGTGCTAGAGTACCGTACGGGGGCTCGGGCAATGAGCAGTTCTTC. Protein: CSARVPYGGSGNEQFF.

Of note for this clonotype: A read error may be the cause here, since a much bigger clone is one base away. The chain has TRBV6-4 and TRBJ1-1, with 8 positions matching TRBD1. CDR1 is MRHNA and CDR2 is SNTAGT in the germline V gene. The CDR3 sequence is 14 residues long. The CDR3 sequence is CAGSWTGINTEAFF. CDR3 DNA: TGTGCCGGCAGTTGGACAGGGATTAACACTGAAGCTTTCTTT.

The table lists this clonotype with many counts. This chain uses TRBV6-1 with TRBJ2-1; TRBD2 matches at 10 bases. Trimming cost V 6 bases and J 10 bases; bases outside gene matches: 9. The CDR3 has 14 residues. Germline CDR1 MNHNS, CDR2 SASEGT. The CDR3 is CASREREGLREQFF. CDR3 in DNA: TGTGCCAGCAGAGAGCGGGAGGGCCTTCGGGAGCAGTTCTTC.

With respect to this clonotype: A clone one base away is much larger, so this may be a read error. The CDR3 does not end in the conserved phenylalanine or tryptophan, so this is likely a read error. This chain connects TRBV7-9 to TRBJ2-3; D remains ambiguous. Germline V CDR1 and CDR2: SEHNR, FQNEAQ (reference sequence). This CDR3 comprises 17 residues. Trimming took off 4 bases at V and 2 bases at J, with 19 bases between the two ends. The CDR3: CASSSFLLRHYTDTQYI. Written as DNA, the CDR3 is TGTGCCAGCAGCTCCTTCCTTCTTAGACACTACACAGATACGCAGTATATT.

This chain connects TRBV11-3 to TRBJ1-2; no firm D call. Germline V CDR1 and CDR2: SGHNT, YENEEA. This CDR3 comprises 19 residues. V was pared by 5 bases and J by 5 bases, with 30 bases between. CDR3 amino acids: CASSHQLRASMELGYGYTF. In nucleotides, the CDR3 is TGTGCCAGCAGCCATCAACTGAGGGCCTCAATGGAGTTGGGGTATGGCTACACCTTC.

Ten or more counts support this clonotype. The chain recombines TRBV2 with TRBJ2-1, with 11 bases aligning to TRBD2. The CDR3 loop spans 14 amino acids. Germline CDR1 and CDR2: SNHLY and FYNNEI. J gave up 9 bases and V 5 bases, and 6 bases lay outside the gene matches. The CDR3 DNA reads TGTGCCAGCAGTTCACTAGCGGGAGTGAGTGAGCAGTTCTTC. It encodes CASSSLAGVSEQFF.

This chain joins TRBV29-1 and TRBJ1-4; a weak D match, TRBD1 (5 bases). V gave up 0 bases and J gave up 8 bases, with 10 bases separating them. CDR1 is SQVTM, CDR2 ANQGSEA, per germline. The CDR3 has 13 residues. CDR3 region: CSVEEAGYEKLFF. Written as DNA, the CDR3 is TGCAGCGTTGAAGAGGCAGGGTACGAAAAACTGTTTTTT.

This clonotype was picked up many times. V usage is TRBV13 and J usage is TRBJ2-5, with 8 positions matching TRBD2. The germline CDR1 and CDR2 sequences are PRHDT and FYEKMQ (reference sequence). The CDR3 spans 14 residues. The trim removed 0 bases at V and 3 bases at J, leaving 0 bases unmatched. The CDR3 nucleotides read TGTGCCAGCAGCTTAGGACTAGCGGAAGAGACCCAGTACTTC. Translation: CASSLGLAEETQYF.

This clonotype was counted many times. The chain has TRBV6-1 and TRBJ2-5; D is unclear. The CDR3 consists of 15 residues. Germline CDR1 is MNHNS and CDR2 is SASEGT. V lost 4 bases, J lost 5 bases, and 17 bases lay in between. The CDR3 DNA sequence: TGTGCCAGCAGTGTTACCCTAGGGCAGAGGGAGACCCAGTACTTC. Protein sequence: CASSVTLGQRETQYF.

Note on this clonotype: Given a much more abundant clone one base away, this may be a read error. The V gene is TRBV3-1, the J gene TRBJ2-3, with D unresolved. CDR1 and CDR2 from the germline V gene are LGHDT and YNNKEL (reference sequence). V dropped 1 base and J dropped 9 bases, with 14 bases sitting between them. The CDR3 spans 14 residues. CDR3 protein: CASSQASNAWTQYF. In DNA, the CDR3 is TGTGCCAGCAGCCAAGCTTCGAACGCTTGGACGCAGTATTTT.

This clonotype was seen ten or more times. The V call is TRBV19, the J call TRBJ1-5; the match to TRBD1 covers 7 bases. There are 14 residues in the CDR3. The germline gives CDR1 LNHDA, CDR2 SQIVND (reference sequence). Trimming cost V 10 bases and J 2 bases; bases outside gene matches: 8. CDR3: CATAQGSRNQPQHF. The CDR3 DNA sequence: TGTGCCACAGCACAGGGGAGTCGCAATCAGCCCCAGCATTTT.

Ten or more counts support this clonotype. The V and J genes are TRBV11-2 and TRBJ2-1, with D possibly being TRBD2 (6 bases). Trimming pared 5 bases from V and 0 bases from J, leaving 11 bases between. CDR1 and CDR2 from the germline V gene are SGHAT and FQNNGV. The CDR3 is 15 residues long. CDR3 sequence: CASSLPAGSYNEQFF. The CDR3 DNA sequence: TGTGCCAGCAGCCTCCCAGCGGGCTCCTACAATGAGCAGTTCTTC.

This clonotype has just a few counts. The chain uses TRBV19 and TRBJ2-5; TRBD2 agrees at 9 bases. The germline gives CDR1 LNHDA, CDR2 SQIVND (reference sequence). J was trimmed by 6 bases and V by 3 bases; bases with no gene match: 8. CDR3 length equals 15 residues. The CDR3 bases are TGTGCCAGTAGTATGGGGGCGGGAGGGGTCCAGACCCAGTACTTC. It translates to CASSMGAGGVQTQYF.

This clonotype has a handful of counts. This may stem from a read error, because a much larger clone lies one nucleotide away. The CDR3 carries no conserved terminal phenylalanine or tryptophan, so it likely arises from a read error. The gene calls are TRBV12-3 or TRBV12-4 and TRBJ1-5; 8 positions agree with TRBD1. V lost 3 bases to trimming and J lost 1 base; unmatched junction nucleotides: 5. The length of the CDR3 is 16 residues. CDR3 nucleotides: TGTGCCAGCAGTTTCGGGACAGGCCTAAGCAATCAGCCCCAGCATTCT. This sequence encodes CASSFGTGLSNQPQHS.

This clonotype has ten or more counts. V gene TRBV2 combines with J gene TRBJ2-1; 8 bases are shared with TRBD1. CDR3 length: 11 amino acids. Germline CDR1 reads SNHLY; CDR2 reads FYNNEI. J lost 9 bases, V lost 9 bases, and 4 bases had no gene match. CDR3 residues: CASPGGPEQFF. Written as DNA, the CDR3 is TGTGCCAGTCCAGGGGGCCCTGAGCAGTTCTTC.

In its sample, this clonotype was seen many times. The chain recombines TRBV6-1 with TRBJ2-1, with a possible D match to TRBD1 (5 bases). Germline assignment: CDR1 MNHNS and CDR2 SASEGT. Deletions cut 0 bases from V and 5 bases from J, with 11 bases between. The length of the CDR3 is 15 residues. The CDR3 protein is CASSEARRQNNEQFF. CDR3 DNA: TGTGCCAGCAGTGAAGCGAGACGACAGAACAATGAGCAGTTCTTC.

The V and J genes are TRBV5-6 and TRBJ2-1; the D is unclear. CDR1 SGHDT and CDR2 YYEEEE come from the germline V gene. V dropped 0 bases and J dropped 5 bases, with 6 bases sitting between them. This CDR3 spans 13 amino acids. The CDR3 loop reads CASSLGPNNEQFF. In DNA, the CDR3 is TGTGCCAGCAGCTTGGGGCCCAACAATGAGCAGTTCTTC.

On this clonotype itself: This may arise from a read error, as a much more abundant clone is one base away. The CDR3 does not close with the conserved phenylalanine or tryptophan, likely indicating a read error. The chain couples TRBV30 to TRBJ2-7, with TRBD1 identical over 7 bases. This CDR3 spans 10 amino acids. V was pared by 5 bases and J by 5 bases, with 0 bases of the junction left unmatched. CDR1 GTSNPN and CDR2 SVGIG come from the germline V gene (reference sequence). CDR3 nucleotide sequence: TGTGCCTGGGGACAGGACGAGCAGTACTAC. It yields the protein CAWGQDEQYY.

This rearrangement joins TRBV3-1 to TRBJ2-5; perhaps TRBD1 as D (5 bases). The germline gives CDR1 LGHDT, CDR2 YNNKEL (reference sequence). Trimming took off 0 bases at V and 1 base at J, with 12 bases between the two ends. The CDR3 length is 16 residues. CDR3 nucleotides: TGTGCCAGCAGCCAAGATTGGGGCGGCATCCAAGAGACCCAGTACTTC. Translated, it gives CASSQDWGGIQETQYF.

This clonotype has ten or more counts. The rearrangement joins TRBV10-3 to TRBJ2-7; TRBD2 aligns across 9 bases. The CDR3 spans 16 residues. The germline V gene encodes CDR1 ENHRY and CDR2 SYGVKD. Germline trimming cut 10 bases from V and 2 bases from J; bases unmatched to any gene: 15. The DNA for the CDR3 is TGTGCCACCGAGGGGGGTTCTAGCGGGACTACCTACGAGCAGTACTTC. Its protein product is CATEGGSSGTTYEQYF.